A single sample is the source of the 13 T cell receptor beta chains below, sequenced in a study of shared clonotypes between healthy human individuals. Naivety among CD8 cells was defined by CD45RO negativity and positive CCR7 selection, thereby excluding terminally differentiated effector memory CD45RA+ cells. Sequenced by immunoSEQ multiplex PCR; TCRdb stores in-frame clones only, minus some. The table lists 2 million or so clones, roughly 95% of them singletons. Sequences were obtained from naive CD8+ T cells sorted from blood. These receptors were collected from a man younger than 35 in good health.

V usage is TRBV5-1 and J usage is TRBJ2-2; D remains ambiguous. This CDR3 contains 16 residues. Per the germline V gene, CDR1 is SGHRS and CDR2 is YFSETQ. Trimming stripped 4 bases from V and 3 bases from J, with 16 bases between. DNA of the CDR3: TGCGCCAGCAGCCCTCAGTTTGGCCTGGACACCGGGGAGCTGTTTTTT. Its protein is CASSPQFGLDTGELFF.

The chain couples TRBV9 to TRBJ2-7; 7 bases match TRBD2. V dropped 0 bases and J dropped 6; count of bases not matched to a gene: 9. The CDR3 is 15 amino acids. Germline V CDR1 and CDR2: SGDLS, YYNGEE. The CDR3 is CASSVDTSALGEQYF. CDR3 sequence (DNA): TGTGCCAGCAGCGTAGACACTAGCGCCCTAGGCGAGCAGTACTTC.

The rearrangement links TRBV7-9 to TRBJ2-4; TRBD2 might be the D (5 bases). Germline-derived CDR1 and CDR2 are SEHNR and FQNEAQ (reference sequence). Trimming took 1 base from V and 10 from J, leaving 8 bases between them. This CDR3 is 12 amino acids long. The CDR3 loop is CASSLDPGIQYF. The DNA for the CDR3 is TGTGCCAGCAGCTTAGATCCGGGAATTCAGTACTTC. Full variable domain (missing parts from reference TRBV7-9 and TRBJ2-4): DTGVSQNPRHKITKRGQNVTFRCDPISEHNRLYWYRQTLGQGPEFLTYFQNEAQLEKSRLLSDRFSAERPKGSFSTLEIQRTEQGDSAMYLCASSLDPGIQYFGAGTRLSVL.

This clone was detected once. Other DNA sequences of this sample code for an identical CDR3. The DNA for the CDR3 is TGTGCCAGCAGCGTAGCCCAGGGGAGGACAGATACGCAGTATTTT. Encoded protein: CASSVAQGRTDTQYF. The chain joins TRBV9 to TRBJ2-3; D might be TRBD1 or TRBD2, each matching 6 bases. With 0 bases removed from V and 3 bases from J, the gap between germline ends came to 11 bases. In germline, CDR1 is SGDLS, CDR2 YYNGEE. The CDR3 is 15 residues long.

The genes are TRBV4-1 and TRBJ1-1; D gene uncertain. This CDR3 is built from 16 residues. The V and J ends lost 0 bases and 3 bases respectively, with 14 bases between them. Germline lookup yields CDR1 MGHRA and CDR2 YSYEKL. The CDR3 reads CASSQETLSWDTEAFF. In DNA form, the CDR3 reads TGCGCCAGCAGCCAAGAAACACTTTCTTGGGACACTGAAGCTTTCTTT.

The rearrangement joins TRBV5-5 to TRBJ1-5; TRBD1 might be the D (5 bases). The germline gives CDR1 SGHKS, CDR2 YYEKEE (reference sequence). V was clipped by 1 base and J by 2 bases, with 13 bases between them. CDR3 length equals 16 residues. The CDR3 DNA sequence: TGTGCCAGCAGCTTGTCTTGGGGCGGAGGCAATCAGCCCCAGCATTTT. As protein: CASSLSWGGGNQPQHF.

The gene calls are TRBV7-9 and TRBJ1-2; possible D gene TRBD1, 5 bases. The germline CDR1 and CDR2 sequences are SEHNR and FQNEAQ (reference sequence). This CDR3 is 13 amino acids long. Deletions cut 5 bases from V and 4 bases from J, with 11 bases between. The CDR3 here is CASSGNRIYGYTF. As DNA, the CDR3 is TGTGCCAGCAGCGGGAACAGGATCTATGGCTACACCTTC.

This clone was picked up one time. J is TRBJ2-1 and V is TRBV9; D remains unclear. The V end lost 4 bases, the J end lost 9 bases, and 11 bases lay between the germline ends. The CDR3 contains 12 residues. Germline loops: CDR1 SGDLS, CDR2 YYNGEE. The CDR3 reads CASSTTPGEQFF. DNA of the CDR3: TGTGCCAGCAGCACCACACCGGGTGAGCAGTTCTTC.

This clone is a singleton in its sample. CDR3 sequence: CASPTVNTEAFF. The CDR3 DNA reads TGTGCCAGCCCGACAGTGAACACTGAAGCTTTCTTT. The chain couples TRBV2 to TRBJ1-1; D possibly corresponds to TRBD1 (5 bases). Looked up from germline, CDR1 is SNHLY and CDR2 is FYNNEI. The CDR3 consists of 12 residues. Trimming cost V 8 bases and J 0 bases, with 7 bases left between them. The variable domain in full, completed from reference TRBV2 and TRBJ1-1, reads EPEVTQTPSHQVTQMGQEVILRCVPISNHLYFYWYRQILGQKVEFLVSFYNNEISEKSEIFDDQFSVERPDGSNFTLKIRSTKLEDSAMYFCASPTVNTEAFFGQGTRLTVV.

This clone is a singleton in its sample. The chain couples TRBV4-3 to TRBJ1-1; 9 bases align to TRBD1. The CDR3 loop spans 14 amino acids. V gave up 5 bases and J gave up 1 base; unmatched junction bases: 2. The germline gives CDR1 LGHNA, CDR2 YSLEER. This CDR3 is CASSTTGGNTEAFF. DNA for the CDR3: TGCGCCAGCAGCACGACAGGGGGGAACACTGAAGCTTTCTTT.

The chain couples TRBV6-5 to TRBJ1-1, with D possibly TRBD1 on 5 matching bases. The CDR3 is made up of 14 amino acids. Germline V gene lookup returns CDR1 MNHEY and CDR2 SVGAGI. Trimming took 6 bases from V and 4 from J, leaving 15 bases between them. CDR3 loop: CASRTQEISTEAFF. DNA for the CDR3: TGTGCCAGCAGAACACAGGAGATATCCACTGAAGCTTTCTTT.

The chain couples TRBV4-3 to TRBJ2-1, with TRBD2 matching 11 bases. The CDR3 has 17 residues. After removal of 4 bases from V and 7 bases from J, the junction contained 12 bases not matched to a gene. In germline, CDR1 is LGHNA, CDR2 YSLEER. The CDR3 DNA follows: TGCGCCAGCAGCCCAGTAATGCTAGCGGGAGGCGGGAATGAGCAGTTCTTC. Protein sequence: CASSPVMLAGGGNEQFF.

This sequence joins TRBV30 and TRBJ2-2; D is unclear. Per the germline V gene, CDR1 is GTSNPN and CDR2 is SVGIG (reference sequence). There are 15 residues in the CDR3. V lost 0 bases to trimming and J lost 0 bases, with 8 bases between them. DNA for the CDR3: TGTGCCTGGAGTGTACGGGTGGCGAACACCGGGGAGCTGTTTTTT. Its translation: CAWSVRVANTGELFF.